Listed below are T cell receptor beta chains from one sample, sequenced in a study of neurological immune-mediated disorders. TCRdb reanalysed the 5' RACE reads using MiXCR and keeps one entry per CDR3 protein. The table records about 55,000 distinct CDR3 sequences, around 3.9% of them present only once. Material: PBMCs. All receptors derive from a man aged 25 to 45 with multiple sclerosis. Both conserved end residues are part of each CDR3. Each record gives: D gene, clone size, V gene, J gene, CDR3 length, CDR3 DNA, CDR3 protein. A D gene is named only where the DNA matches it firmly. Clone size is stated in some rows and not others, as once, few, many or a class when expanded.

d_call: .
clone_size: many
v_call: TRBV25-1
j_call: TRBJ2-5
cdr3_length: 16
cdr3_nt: TGTGCCAGCAGTGAACCTTCCCGAGGGGCACAAGAGACCCAGTACTTC
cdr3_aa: CASSEPSRGAQETQYF

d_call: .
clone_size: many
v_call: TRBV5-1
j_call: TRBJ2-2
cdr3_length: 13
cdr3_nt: TGCGCCAGCAGCCTAAGTCTCTCCGGGGAGCTGTTTTTT
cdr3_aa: CASSLSLSGELFF

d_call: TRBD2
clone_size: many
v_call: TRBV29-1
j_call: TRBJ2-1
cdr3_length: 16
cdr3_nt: TGCAGCGTTCTAGCGGGAGTAGTTGGGTCCTACAATGAGCAGTTCTTC
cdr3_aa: CSVLAGVVGSYNEQFF

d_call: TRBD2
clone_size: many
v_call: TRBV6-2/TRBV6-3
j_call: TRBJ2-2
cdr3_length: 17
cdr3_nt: TGTGCCAGCAGTTTGGGTCTAGTTAGCGGGAAATCCGGGGAGCTGTTTTTT
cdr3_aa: CASSLGLVSGKSGELFF

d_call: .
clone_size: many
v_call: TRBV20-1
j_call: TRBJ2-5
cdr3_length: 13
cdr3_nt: TGCAGTGCCAAAACCTGGGACCAAGAGACCCAGTACTTC
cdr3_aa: CSAKTWDQETQYF

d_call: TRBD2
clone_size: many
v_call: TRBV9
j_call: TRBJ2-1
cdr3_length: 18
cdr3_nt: TGTGCCAGCAGCGTAGGCTCCCTAGCGGGATCACCCTACAATGAGCAGTTCTTC
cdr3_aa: CASSVGSLAGSPYNEQFF

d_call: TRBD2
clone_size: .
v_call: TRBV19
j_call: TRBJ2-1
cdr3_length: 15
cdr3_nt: TGTGCCAGTAGTATTGGGGAGGGATCCTACAATGAGCAGTTCTTC
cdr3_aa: CASSIGEGSYNEQFF

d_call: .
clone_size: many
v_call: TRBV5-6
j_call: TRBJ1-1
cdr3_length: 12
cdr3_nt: TGTGCCAGCAGCGCCGGGACCGTCGAAGCTTTCTTT
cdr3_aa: CASSAGTVEAFF

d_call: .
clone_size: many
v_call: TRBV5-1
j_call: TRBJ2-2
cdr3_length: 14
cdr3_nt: TGCGCCAGCAGCTTGTACCGGACCACCGGGGAGCTGTTTTTT
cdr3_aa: CASSLYRTTGELFF

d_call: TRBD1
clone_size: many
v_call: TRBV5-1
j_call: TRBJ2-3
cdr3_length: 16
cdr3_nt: TGCGCCAGCACCCCACCCGGACAGGGGTTCACAGATACGCAGTATTTT
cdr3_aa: CASTPPGQGFTDTQYF

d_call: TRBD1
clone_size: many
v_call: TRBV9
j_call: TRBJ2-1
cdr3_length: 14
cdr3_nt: TGTGCCAGCAGCCGGGACAGGGCTTTTAATGAGCAGTTCTTC
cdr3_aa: CASSRDRAFNEQFF

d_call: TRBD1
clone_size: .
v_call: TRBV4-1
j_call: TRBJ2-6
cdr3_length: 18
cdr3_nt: TGCGCCAGCAGCCAAGTTAGGGGGCAGAGCTCTGGGGCCAAAGTCCTGACTTTC
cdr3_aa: CASSQVRGQSSGAKVLTF

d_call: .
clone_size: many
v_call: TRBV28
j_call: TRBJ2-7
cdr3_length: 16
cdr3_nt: TGTGCCAGCAGTTTTTTTGGTGGACCTAGCTCCTACGAGCAGTACTTC
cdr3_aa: CASSFFGGPSSYEQYF

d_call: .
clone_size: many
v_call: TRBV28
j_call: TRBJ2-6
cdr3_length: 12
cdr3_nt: TGTGCCAGCACAGCCGGGGCCAACGTCCTGACTTTC
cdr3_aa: CASTAGANVLTF

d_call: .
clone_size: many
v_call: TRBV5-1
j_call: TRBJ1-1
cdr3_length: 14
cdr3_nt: TGCGCCAGCAGCCGCCTCGGGGACAACACTGAAGCTTTCTTT
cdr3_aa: CASSRLGDNTEAFF

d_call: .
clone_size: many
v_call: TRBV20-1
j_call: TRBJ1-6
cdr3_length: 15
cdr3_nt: TGCAGTGCTAGAGCGAAAAGCTCCTATAATTCACCCCTCCACTTT
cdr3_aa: CSARAKSSYNSPLHF

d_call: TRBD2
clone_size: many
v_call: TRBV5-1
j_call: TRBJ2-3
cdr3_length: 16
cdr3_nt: TGCGCCAGCAGCCAAGGACTAGCCTTAACCACAGATACGCAGTATTTT
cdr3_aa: CASSQGLALTTDTQYF

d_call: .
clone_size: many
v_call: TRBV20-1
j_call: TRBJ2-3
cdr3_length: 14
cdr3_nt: TGCAGTGCTAGTACGACTCGACCCGGGGATACGCAGTATTTT
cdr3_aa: CSASTTRPGDTQYF

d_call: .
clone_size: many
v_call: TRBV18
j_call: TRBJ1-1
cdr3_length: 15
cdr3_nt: TGTGCCAGCTCTCGCGGACTGGGGATGAACACTGAAGCTTTCTTT
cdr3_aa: CASSRGLGMNTEAFF

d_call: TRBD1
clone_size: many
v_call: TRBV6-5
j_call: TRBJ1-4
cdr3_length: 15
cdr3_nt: TGTGCCAGCAGTTTTACAGGGGGCACTAATGAAAAACTGTTTTTT
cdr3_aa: CASSFTGGTNEKLFF

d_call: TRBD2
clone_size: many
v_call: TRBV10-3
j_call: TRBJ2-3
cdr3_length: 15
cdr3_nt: TGTGCCATCAAAGGACTAGCGGGGGGAACAGATACGCAGTATTTT
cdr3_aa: CAIKGLAGGTDTQYF

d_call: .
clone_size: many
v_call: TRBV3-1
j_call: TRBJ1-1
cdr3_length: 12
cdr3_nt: TGTGCCAGCAGCCCCGGGAGGGGGGAGGCTTTCTTT
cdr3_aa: CASSPGRGEAFF

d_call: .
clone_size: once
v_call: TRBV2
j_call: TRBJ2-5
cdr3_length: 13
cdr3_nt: TGTGCCAGCAGTGAAGCGGCGCAAGAGACCCAGTACTTC
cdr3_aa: CASSEAAQETQYF

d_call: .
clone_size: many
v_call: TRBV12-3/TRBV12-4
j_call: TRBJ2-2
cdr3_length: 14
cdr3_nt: TGTGCCAGCAGTTTAGCCCCTGGCACCGGGGAGCTGTTTTTT
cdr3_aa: CASSLAPGTGELFF

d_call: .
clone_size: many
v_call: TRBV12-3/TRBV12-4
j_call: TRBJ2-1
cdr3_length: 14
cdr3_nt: TGTGCCAGCAGACAACGGGCCTCGAACAATGAGCAGTTCTTC
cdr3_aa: CASRQRASNNEQFF

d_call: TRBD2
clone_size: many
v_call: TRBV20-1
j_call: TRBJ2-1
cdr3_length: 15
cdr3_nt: TGCAGTGCCAGACTAGCGGGAGGGCCTCTCAATGAGCAGTTCTTC
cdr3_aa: CSARLAGGPLNEQFF

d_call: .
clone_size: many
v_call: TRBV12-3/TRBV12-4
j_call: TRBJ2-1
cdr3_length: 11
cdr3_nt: TGTGCCAGTCAGGGGCTCTATGAGCAGTTCTTC
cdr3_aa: CASQGLYEQFF

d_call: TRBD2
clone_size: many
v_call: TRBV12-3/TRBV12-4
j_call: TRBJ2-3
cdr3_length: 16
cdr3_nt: TGTGCCAGCAGTTACCCAGCGGGGGGCCTCACAGATACGCAGTATTTT
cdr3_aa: CASSYPAGGLTDTQYF

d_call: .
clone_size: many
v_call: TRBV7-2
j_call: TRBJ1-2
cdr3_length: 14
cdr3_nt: TGTGCCAGCAGCACAACAGGGAATCCGGATGGCTACACCTTC
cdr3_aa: CASSTTGNPDGYTF

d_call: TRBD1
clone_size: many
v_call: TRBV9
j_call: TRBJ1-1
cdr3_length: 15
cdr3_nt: TGTGCCAGCAGCGCACAGGGGGCCAAGAACACTGAAGCTTTCTTT
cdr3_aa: CASSAQGAKNTEAFF

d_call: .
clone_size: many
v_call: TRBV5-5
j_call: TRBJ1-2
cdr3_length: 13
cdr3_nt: TGTGCCAGCAGCTTGGGAGATTACTATGGCTACACCTTC
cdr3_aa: CASSLGDYYGYTF

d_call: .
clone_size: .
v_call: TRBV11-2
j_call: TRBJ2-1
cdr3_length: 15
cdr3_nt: TGTGCCAGCAGCTTAGTTCGGGATCGATCCAATGAGCAGTTCTTC
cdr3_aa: CASSLVRDRSNEQFF

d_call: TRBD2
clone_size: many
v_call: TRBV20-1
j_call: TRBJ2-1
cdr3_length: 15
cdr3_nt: TGCAGTGCTAGACCGGGACTAGCGGTTTACAATGAGCAGTTCTTC
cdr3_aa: CSARPGLAVYNEQFF

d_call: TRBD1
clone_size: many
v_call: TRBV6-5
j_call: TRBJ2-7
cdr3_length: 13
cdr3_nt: TGTGCCAGCAGTTATCGACAGGGTTACGAGCAGTACTTC
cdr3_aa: CASSYRQGYEQYF

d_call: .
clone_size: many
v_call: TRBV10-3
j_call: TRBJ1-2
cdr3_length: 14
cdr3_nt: TGTGCCATCAGTGAGTCATCAGGAGTTCATGGCTACACCTTC
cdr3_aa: CAISESSGVHGYTF

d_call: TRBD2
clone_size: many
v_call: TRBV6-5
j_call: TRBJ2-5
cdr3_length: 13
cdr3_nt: TGTGCCAGCAGTTACGGCGGGGGGGAGACCCAGTACTTC
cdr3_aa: CASSYGGGETQYF

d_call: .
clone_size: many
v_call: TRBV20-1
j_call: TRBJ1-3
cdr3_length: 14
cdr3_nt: TGCAGTGCTAGTACAGCTAGCTCTGGAAACACCATATATTTT
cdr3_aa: CSASTASSGNTIYF